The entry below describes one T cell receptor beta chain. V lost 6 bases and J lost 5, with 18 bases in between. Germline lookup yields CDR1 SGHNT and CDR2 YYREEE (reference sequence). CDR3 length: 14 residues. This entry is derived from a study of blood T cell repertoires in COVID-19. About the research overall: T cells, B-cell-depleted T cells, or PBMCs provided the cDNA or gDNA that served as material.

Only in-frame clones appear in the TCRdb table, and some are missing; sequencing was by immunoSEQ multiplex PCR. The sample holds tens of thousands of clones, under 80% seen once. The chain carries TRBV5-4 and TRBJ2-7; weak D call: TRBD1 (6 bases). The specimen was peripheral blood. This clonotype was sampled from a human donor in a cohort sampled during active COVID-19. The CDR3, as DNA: TGTGCCAGCACCGGACAGCCCACTAATAACGAGCAGTACTTC. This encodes CASTGQPTNNEQYF. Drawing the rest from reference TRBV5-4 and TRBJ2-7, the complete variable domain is ETGVTQSPTHLIKTRGQQVTLRCSSQSGHNTVSWYQQALGQGPQFIFQYYREEENGRGNFPPRFSGLQFPNYSSELNVNALELDDSALYLCASTGQPTNNEQYFGPGTRLTVT.